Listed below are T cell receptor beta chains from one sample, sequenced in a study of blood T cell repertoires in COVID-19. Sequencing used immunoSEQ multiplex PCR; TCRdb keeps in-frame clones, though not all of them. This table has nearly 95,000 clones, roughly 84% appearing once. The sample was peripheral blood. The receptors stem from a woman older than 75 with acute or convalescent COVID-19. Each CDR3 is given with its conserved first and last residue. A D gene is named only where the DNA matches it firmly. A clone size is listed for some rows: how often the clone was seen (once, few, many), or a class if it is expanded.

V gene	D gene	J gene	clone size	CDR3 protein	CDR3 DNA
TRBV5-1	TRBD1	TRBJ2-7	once	CASSLETTGIGEQYF	TGCGCCAGCAGCTTGGAAACGACAGGGATCGGCGAGCAGTACTTC
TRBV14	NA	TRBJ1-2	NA	CASSPVGSRRDYGYTF	TGTGCCAGCAGCCCGGTGGGCAGCAGGAGGGACTATGGCTACACCTTC
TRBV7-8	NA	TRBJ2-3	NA	CASSLALQGGTDTQYF	TGTGCCAGCAGCTTAGCGCTTCAAGGGGGCACAGATACGCAGTATTTT
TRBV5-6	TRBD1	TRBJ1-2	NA	CASSPGTGVDYGYTF	TGTGCCAGCAGCCCGGGGACAGGGGTAGACTATGGCTACACCTTC
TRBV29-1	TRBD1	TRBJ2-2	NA	CSVGVQGAGELFF	TGCAGCGTTGGTGTCCAGGGGGCCGGGGAGCTGTTTTTT
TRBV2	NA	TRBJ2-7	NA	CATQRDSDYEQYF	TGTGCCACCCAACGAGATTCCGATTACGAGCAGTACTTC
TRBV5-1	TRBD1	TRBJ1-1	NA	CASSLGTGGNTEAFF	TGCGCCAGCAGCTTGGGGACAGGGGGCAACACTGAAGCTTTCTTT
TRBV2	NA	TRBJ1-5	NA	CASRGNQGNQPQHF	TGTGCCAGCAGGGGAAACCAGGGAAATCAGCCCCAGCATTTT
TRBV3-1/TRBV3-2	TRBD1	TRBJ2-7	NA	CASRGDSSEKQYF	TGTGCCAGCAGGGGGGACAGTTCGGAGAAGCAGTACTTC
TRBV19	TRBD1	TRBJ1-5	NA	CASSTDRDRDQPQHF	TGTGCCAGTAGTACAGACCGGGACAGGGATCAGCCCCAGCATTTT
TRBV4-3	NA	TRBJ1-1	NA	CASSQGGRDTEAFF	TGCGCCAGCAGCCAAGGTGGCAGGGACACTGAAGCTTTCTTT
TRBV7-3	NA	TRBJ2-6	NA	CASTVTGPPYSGANVLTF	TGTGCCAGCACCGTGACAGGTCCCCCTTACTCTGGGGCCAACGTCCTGACTTTC
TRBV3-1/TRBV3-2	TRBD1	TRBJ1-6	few	CASSPRGDRRTPLHF	TGTGCCAGCAGCCCGAGGGGGGACAGGAGGACACCCCTCCACTTT
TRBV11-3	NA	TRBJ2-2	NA	CASSPSITGELFF	TGTGCCAGCAGCCCCTCTATCACCGGGGAGCTGTTTTTT
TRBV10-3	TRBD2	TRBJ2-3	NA	CAISGLSGTLTDTQYF	TGTGCCATCAGTGGTCTTAGCGGGACCCTCACAGATACGCAGTATTTT
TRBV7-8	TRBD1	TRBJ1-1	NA	CASSPRQGGEAFF	TGTGCCAGCAGCCCGCGACAGGGTGGTGAAGCTTTCTTT
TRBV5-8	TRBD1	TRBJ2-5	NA	CASSLDRGKTQYF	TGTGCCAGCAGCCTGGACAGGGGAAAGACCCAGTACTTC
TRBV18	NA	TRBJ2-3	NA	CASSSAASAGGGTDTQYF	TGTGCCAGCTCATCGGCGGCTAGCGCCGGGGGAGGCACAGATACGCAGTATTTT
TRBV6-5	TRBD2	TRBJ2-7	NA	CASRYRTSGSHEQYF	TGTGCCAGCAGGTACCGAACTAGCGGGTCCCACGAGCAGTACTTC
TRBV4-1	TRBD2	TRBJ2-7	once	CASSQLQTKGTSPAYEQYF	TGCGCCAGCAGCCAATTACAAACCAAGGGGACTAGCCCTGCGTACGAGCAGTACTTC
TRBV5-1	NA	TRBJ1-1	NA	CASSKDSAIEAFF	TGCGCCAGCTCAAAGGACAGCGCCATAGAAGCTTTCTTT
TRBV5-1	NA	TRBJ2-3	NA	CASSLAPGVVGTDTQYF	TGCGCCAGCAGCTTGGCCCCCGGGGTTGTGGGCACAGATACGCAGTATTTT
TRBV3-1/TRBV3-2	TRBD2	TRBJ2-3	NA	CASSLLAGRIDTQYF	TGTGCCAGCAGCCTCCTAGCGGGAAGAATAGATACGCAGTATTTT
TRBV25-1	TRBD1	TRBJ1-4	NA	CASSGGQDFLEKLFF	TGTGCCAGCAGTGGGGGACAGGATTTTCTTGAAAAACTGTTTTTT
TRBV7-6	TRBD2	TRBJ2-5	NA	CASSFLAGAGETQYF	TGTGCCAGCAGCTTCCTAGCGGGGGCGGGGGAGACCCAGTACTTC
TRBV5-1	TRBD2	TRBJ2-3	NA	CASSLGASGIKDTQYF	TGCGCCAGCAGCTTGGGGGCTAGCGGGATAAAAGATACGCAGTATTTT
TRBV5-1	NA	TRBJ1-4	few	CASSLWQGFNEKLFF	TGCGCCAGCAGCTTGTGGCAGGGGTTTAATGAAAAACTGTTTTTT
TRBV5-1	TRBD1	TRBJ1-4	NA	CASSSTGDGEKLFF	TGCGCCAGCAGCTCGACAGGGGACGGCGAAAAACTGTTTTTT
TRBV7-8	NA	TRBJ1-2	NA	CASSLSGDYGYTF	TGTGCCAGCAGCTTATCCGGGGACTATGGCTACACCTTC
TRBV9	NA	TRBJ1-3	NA	CASSVAGAGNTIYF	TGTGCCAGCAGCGTAGCGGGGGCTGGAAACACCATATATTTT
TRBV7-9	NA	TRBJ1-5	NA	CASSLAGAPYQPQHF	TGTGCCAGCAGCTTAGCAGGGGCACCCTATCAGCCCCAGCATTTT
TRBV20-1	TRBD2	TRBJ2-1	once	CSASPSGRAWSEQFF	TGCAGTGCTAGTCCTAGCGGGAGGGCCTGGTCTGAGCAGTTCTTC
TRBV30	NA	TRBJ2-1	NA	CAWSLQGYEQFF	TGTGCCTGGAGTTTACAGGGATACGAGCAGTTCTTC
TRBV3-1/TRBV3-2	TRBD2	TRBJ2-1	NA	CASSRTSGNEQFF	TGTGCCAGCAGCCGAACTAGCGGCAATGAGCAGTTCTTC
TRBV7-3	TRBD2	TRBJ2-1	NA	CASSLGTSGNEQFF	TGTGCCAGCAGCCTCGGGACTAGCGGGAATGAGCAGTTCTTC
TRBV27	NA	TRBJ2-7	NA	CASSLRMAGTYEQYF	TGTGCCAGCAGTTTACGAATGGCAGGCACCTACGAGCAGTACTTC
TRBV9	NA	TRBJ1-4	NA	CASSVDSGGGEKLFF	TGTGCCAGCAGCGTAGATTCGGGCGGAGGTGAAAAACTGTTTTTT
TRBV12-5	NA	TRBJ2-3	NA	CASGLSAGISDTQYF	TGTGCTAGTGGTTTGTCTGCCGGGATCTCAGATACGCAGTATTTT
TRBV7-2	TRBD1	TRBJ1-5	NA	CASSPDRGDFRNQPQHF	TGTGCCAGCAGCCCGGACAGGGGGGACTTCCGTAATCAGCCCCAGCATTTT
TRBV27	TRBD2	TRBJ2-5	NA	CASSYSGGTKYF	TGTGCCAGCAGTTACTCGGGGGGGACGAAGTACTTC
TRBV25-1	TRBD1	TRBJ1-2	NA	CASSEPGTGDNYGYTF	TGTGCCAGCAGTGAACCGGGGACAGGAGATAACTATGGCTACACCTTC
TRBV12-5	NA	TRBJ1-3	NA	CASGLEDTRGNTIYF	TGTGCTAGTGGTTTGGAGGACACAAGGGGAAACACCATATATTTT
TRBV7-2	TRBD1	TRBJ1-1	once	CASSTRQGLNTEAFF	TGTGCCAGCAGCACCCGACAGGGGCTGAACACTGAAGCTTTCTTT
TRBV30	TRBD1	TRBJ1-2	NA	CAWRRTGEAYGYTF	TGTGCCTGGAGAAGGACAGGGGAGGCCTATGGCTACACCTTC
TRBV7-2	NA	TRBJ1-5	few	CASSLPGRSNQPQHF	TGTGCCAGCAGCTTACCGGGAAGAAGCAATCAGCCCCAGCATTTT
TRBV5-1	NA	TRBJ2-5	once	CASSRAWTQYQETQYF	TGCGCCAGCAGCAGAGCCTGGACTCAGTACCAAGAGACCCAGTACTTC
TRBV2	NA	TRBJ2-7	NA	CASSDVGQLSYEQYF	TGTGCCAGCAGTGATGTCGGACAGCTCTCCTACGAGCAGTACTTC
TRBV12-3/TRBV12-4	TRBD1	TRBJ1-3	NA	CASSDRAGNTIYF	TGTGCCAGCAGTGACAGGGCTGGAAACACCATATATTTT
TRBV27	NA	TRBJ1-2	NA	CASSHRQDGNYGYTF	TGTGCCAGCAGTCACAGACAGGACGGGAACTATGGCTACACCTTC
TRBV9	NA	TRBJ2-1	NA	CASSVVSGAGEQFF	TGTGCCAGCAGCGTAGTCTCAGGGGCCGGTGAGCAGTTCTTC
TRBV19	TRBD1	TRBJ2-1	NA	CASSIPGQGFYEQFF	TGTGCCAGTAGTATCCCGGGACAGGGGTTTTATGAGCAGTTCTTC
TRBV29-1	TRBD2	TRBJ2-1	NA	CSVGDPSGRGRGNEQFF	TGCAGCGTTGGAGACCCTAGCGGGAGGGGACGAGGCAATGAGCAGTTCTTC
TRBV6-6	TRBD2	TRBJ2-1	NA	CASSPRTSGEQFF	TGTGCCAGCAGTCCCCGGACTAGCGGTGAGCAGTTCTTC
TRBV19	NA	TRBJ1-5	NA	CASRDSSPRRPQHF	TGTGCCAGTAGGGACAGTTCACCGCGCCGGCCCCAGCATTTT
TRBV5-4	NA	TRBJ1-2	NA	CASSLAGGGYTF	TGTGCCAGCAGCTTGGCGGGGGGTGGCTACACCTTC
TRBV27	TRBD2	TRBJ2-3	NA	CASSRGGPVDTQYF	TGTGCCAGCAGTCGCGGGGGGCCCGTAGATACGCAGTATTTT
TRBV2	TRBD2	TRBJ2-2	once	CASSRVSGSSGELFF	TGTGCCAGCAGCAGGGTTAGCGGGAGTTCCGGGGAGCTGTTTTTT
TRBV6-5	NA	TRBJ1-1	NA	CASNGQMNTEAFF	TGTGCCAGCAATGGACAGATGAACACTGAAGCTTTCTTT